This TCR beta chain originates from a study of spatial heterogeneity in lung cancer. Whole-study findings and limits: In blood, ubiquitous expanded tumor TCRs appeared more at resection than follow-up.

MiXCR, applied by TCRdb to the 5' RACE reads, yields one record per CDR3 protein. The repertoire holds 40,000 to 45,000 distinct CDR3 sequences, approximately 15% seen once, with around 56% in the top ten. The V gene lost 2 bases and the J gene lost 4 bases, with 9 bases spanning the gap. The CDR3 has 14 residues. Germline V gene data show CDR1 as MDHEN and CDR2 as SYDVKM. Sample time point: sample taken at primary tumor resection. Unsorted whole RNA samples from tumor, nontumor lung or frozen PBMC were sequenced. This clonotype was seen a single time. What it binds is not known. V is TRBV28 and J is TRBJ1-5, with a tentative D call TRBD1 (5 bases). The material sequenced was PBMCs, taken at surgery. The sequence came from a male donor with early-stage non-small cell lung cancer. The CDR3, as DNA: TGTGCCAGCAGTTTAATGGGACCTAATCAGCCCCAGCATTTT. Translating it yields CASSLMGPNQPQHF.